This T cell receptor beta chain was retrieved from a study of blood T cell repertoires in COVID-19. Study information: Sources were T cells, B-cell-depleted T cells, or PBMCs; the material itself was cDNA or gDNA.

Per germline, CDR1 LGHDT and CDR2 YNNKEL (reference sequence). The CDR3 loop spans 14 amino acids. As to this clone: At one end the junction does not follow the germline gene, possibly because of a read error.

Assay used: immunoSEQ multiplex PCR; TCRdb lists only in-frame clones, some missing. The table includes around 130,000 clones, 80% detected once. The TCR originated in a man in his sixties with active or convalescent COVID-19. This chain joins TRBV3-1 (or the pseudogene TRBV3-2) and TRBJ1-4; 8 positions match TRBD1. Source material: peripheral blood. In nucleotides, the CDR3 is TGTGCCAGCGGCCACCAGGGGGCTCGTGAAAAACTGTTTTTT. This translates into CASGHQGAREKLFF.